This T cell receptor beta chain was retrieved from a study of blood T cell repertoires in COVID-19. Study-wide background: Acute-phase and convalescent COVID-19 samples originated in the United States, Italy and Spain. T cells, B-cell-depleted T cells, or PBMCs supplied cDNA or gDNA.

CDR3 length: 15 amino acids. The germline V gene encodes CDR1 SGDLS and CDR2 YYNGEE. The ends lost 1 base at V and 7 bases at J; junction bases unmatched: 7. In the original workflow: The authors estimated nucleated cell counts from reference gene primer amplification. Assay: immunoSEQ multiplex PCR; the TCRdb copy retains only in-frame clones and omits some. V, J and clone size are those of that table, while D and trimming were read from the DNA. The sample yields 150,000 to 200,000 clones, over 80% seen once. The chain combines TRBV9 with TRBJ2-7; TRBD2 agrees at 11 bases. The TCR originated in a woman aged 55-70 years who had recovered from COVID-19. What was sequenced was peripheral blood. The CDR3 sequence: CASSVNVAGGQEQYF. In nucleotides, the CDR3 is TGTGCCAGCAGCGTAAATGTAGCGGGGGGGCAAGAGCAGTACTTC.